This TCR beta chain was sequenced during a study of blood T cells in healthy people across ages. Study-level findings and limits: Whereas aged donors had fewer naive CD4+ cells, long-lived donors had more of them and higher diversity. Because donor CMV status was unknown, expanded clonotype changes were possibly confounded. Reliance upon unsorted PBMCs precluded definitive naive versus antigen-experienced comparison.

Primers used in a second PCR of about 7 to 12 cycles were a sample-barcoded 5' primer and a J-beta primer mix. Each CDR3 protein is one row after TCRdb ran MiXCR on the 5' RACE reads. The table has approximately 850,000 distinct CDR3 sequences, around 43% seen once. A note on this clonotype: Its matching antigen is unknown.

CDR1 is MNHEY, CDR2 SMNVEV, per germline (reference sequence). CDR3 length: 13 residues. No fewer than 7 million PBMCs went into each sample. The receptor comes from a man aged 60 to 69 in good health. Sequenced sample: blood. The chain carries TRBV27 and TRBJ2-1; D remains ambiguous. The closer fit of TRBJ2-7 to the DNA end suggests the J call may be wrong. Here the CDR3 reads CASSVNTYNEQYF. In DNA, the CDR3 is TGTGCCAGCAGTGTAAACACCTACAATGAGCAGTACTTC.